The 3 T cell receptor beta chains reported below all come from one sample, sequenced in a study of blood T cell repertoires in COVID-19. Data came from immunoSEQ multiplex PCR; TCRdb stores just in-frame clones and leaves some out. The sample records more than 400,000 clones, approximately 85% being singletons. Material for sequencing was peripheral blood. The receptor set was obtained from a human donor in a cohort sampled during active COVID-19.

CDR3 amino acids: CASSLGGGLAGSSYNEQFF. In DNA, the CDR3 is TGTGCCAGCAGCTTGGGTGGGGGACTAGCGGGGAGCTCCTACAATGAGCAGTTCTTC. The chain carries TRBV11-2 and TRBJ2-1; 13 nucleotides line up with TRBD2. With V trimmed by 3 bases and J by 0 bases, 8 bases remained unmatched. CDR3 size: 19 residues. Per germline, CDR1 SGHAT and CDR2 FQNNGV.

As for this clone: Other DNA sequences in the sample encode the same CDR3. The rearrangement joins TRBV5-1 to TRBJ1-1; 7 nucleotides agree with TRBD1. Unmatched junction bases numbered 4, after V lost 3 bases and J lost 2 bases. This CDR3 is 14 amino acids long. The germline V gene encodes CDR1 SGHRS and CDR2 YFSETQ. CDR3 nucleotides: TGCGCCAGCAGCTCGGGACAGATAAACACTGAAGCTTTCTTT. Translation gives CASSSGQINTEAFF.

The CDR3 loop reads CASSTAPGSGRTGELFF. CDR3 DNA sequence: TGTGCCAGCAGCACCGCCCCGGGGAGCGGGAGGACCGGGGAGCTGTTTTTT. The V gene is TRBV7-2, the J gene TRBJ2-2, with 9 bases fitting TRBD2. This CDR3 has 17 residues. Germline CDR1 SGHTA, CDR2 FQGNSA. J was trimmed by 5 bases and V by 5 bases; bases with no gene match: 12.